One TCR beta chain is described in this entry. As yet, its antigen is unknown. The data stem from a study of cytomegalovirus exposure and HLA in healthy donors. Study in general: Most genotyped donors, around 86% of around 370, had Caucasian-associated genetic ancestry.

Findings and caveats of the study: Presence/absence results assume similar sequencing depth per donor, which may not hold. Reportedly, HLA-A and HLA-B alleles of most subjects were accurately predicted from TCR beta.

The CDR3 sequence is 13 residues long. Germline V gene data show CDR1 as MNHEY and CDR2 as SMNVEV (reference sequence). PCR was performed using 60 Vbeta and 13 Jbeta primers. Per the study methods: A later analysis tallied approximately 78 million unique TCR beta chains, around 9.9 million of them shared. The protocol was immunoSEQ multiplex PCR, while the TCRdb copy is restricted to in-frame clones and leaves out a portion. The V and J calls and clone size were taken over from that table, and D and trimming were inferred from the DNA. The sample comprises fewer than 200,000 clones, about 82% of which are singletons, and roughly 0.82% rests with the top ten.

The chain combines TRBV27 with TRBJ2-5; D is unclear. The end of the DNA aligns better with TRBJ2-7, so the J call may be wrong. The sample taken for sequencing was PBMCs. This receptor was identified in a female donor in good health and CMV-seronegative. The DNA of the CDR3 is TGTGCCAGCAGTTTACGCGGCAGCTACGAGCAGTACTTC. The encoded protein is CASSLRGSYEQYF.